This TCR beta chain originates from a study of shared clonotypes between healthy human individuals. The table came from immunoSEQ multiplex PCR; TCRdb's copy has only in-frame clones and leaves some out. The table shows about 2.2 million clones, with about 93% occurring only once. The ends lost 1 base at V and 7 bases at J; junction bases unmatched: 16. Looked up from germline, CDR1 is MDHEN and CDR2 is SYDVKM. There are 17 residues in the CDR3. Naive CD8 populations comprised CD45RO-negative cells positively selected for CCR7, excluding terminally differentiated effector memory CD45RA+ cells. This chain joins TRBV28 and TRBJ2-7; TRBD2 agrees at 7 bases. The receptor was derived from a man aged 18 to 29 in good health. Some clones in this sample may be carry-over from other donors' samples. Input material: naive CD8+ T cells from PBMCs. CDR3 in amino acids: CASSLYAGGEGTLEQYF. CDR3 DNA sequence: TGTGCCAGCAGTTTATATGCCGGAGGGGAGGGGACTTTAGAGCAGTACTTC.